The 4 T cell receptor beta chains presented below share a single source sample, sequenced in a study of blood T cells in healthy people across ages. Using a J-beta primer mix together with a sample-barcoded 5' primer, a second PCR was run for about 7 to 12 cycles. From the 5' RACE reads, TCRdb called clonotypes with MiXCR, one entry per CDR3 protein. The table includes about 1 million distinct CDR3 sequences, about 23% detected once. These same data were also listed under a study on T cells of mothers and their children.

Sequences were obtained from blood. These receptors all come from a girl aged 2 to 10 in good health.

This clonotype was found a few times. The chain uses TRBV29-1 and TRBJ2-5; TRBD1 agrees at 7 bases. V shed 4 bases and J 13 bases; nucleotides not matched to a gene: 9. CDR3 length: 11 residues. From germline, CDR1 is SQVTM and CDR2 ANQGSEA. DNA for the CDR3: TGCAGCGTTGTGAGGGGGCAAGAATCGTACTTC. Amino acid sequence: CSVVRGQESYF.

This sequence joins TRBV12-3 or TRBV12-4 and TRBJ2-5; possibly TRBD2 for D (5 bases). Matching the DNA end better, TRBJ2-7 makes the J call doubtful. The CDR3 has 14 amino acids. CDR3 in amino acids: CASSLRIEGDEQYF. The CDR3 coding sequence is TGTGCCAGCAGTTTAAGGATCGAGGGTGACGAGCAGTACTTC.

This clonotype was observed a few times. The chain carries TRBV20-1 and TRBJ1-2; D is unclear. This CDR3 is built from 9 residues. Germline V gives CDR1 DFQATT, CDR2 SNEGSKA (reference sequence). V was pared by 6 bases and J by 4 bases, with 3 bases between. Written as DNA, the CDR3 is TGCAGTGCGGGCTATGGCTACACCTTC. Protein sequence: CSAGYGYTF.

The J gene is TRBJ1-2, the V gene TRBV7-2; D is possibly TRBD1 (5 bases). V was pared by 1 base and J by 4 bases, with 16 bases between. The CDR3 has 16 residues. Germline V CDR1 and CDR2: SGHTA, FQGNSA. In DNA, the CDR3 is TGTGCCAGCAGCTTAGACTGGGGGGTCGGGCTCTATGGCTACACCTTC. Encoded protein: CASSLDWGVGLYGYTF.